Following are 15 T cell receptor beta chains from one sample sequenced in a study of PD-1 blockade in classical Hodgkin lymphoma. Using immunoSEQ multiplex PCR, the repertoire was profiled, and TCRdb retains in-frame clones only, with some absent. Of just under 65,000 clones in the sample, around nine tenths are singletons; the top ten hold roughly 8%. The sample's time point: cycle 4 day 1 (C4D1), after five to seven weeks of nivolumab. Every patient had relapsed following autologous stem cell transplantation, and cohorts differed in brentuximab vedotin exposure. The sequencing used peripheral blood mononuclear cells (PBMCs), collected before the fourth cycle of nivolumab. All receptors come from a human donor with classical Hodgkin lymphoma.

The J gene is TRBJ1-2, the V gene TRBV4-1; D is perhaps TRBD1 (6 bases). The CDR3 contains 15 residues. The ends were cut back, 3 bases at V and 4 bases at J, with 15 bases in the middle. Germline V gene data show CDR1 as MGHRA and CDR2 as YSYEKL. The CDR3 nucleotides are TGCGCCAGCAGCCAGGCATTAGGGGGTATCTATGGCTACACCTTC. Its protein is CASSQALGGIYGYTF.

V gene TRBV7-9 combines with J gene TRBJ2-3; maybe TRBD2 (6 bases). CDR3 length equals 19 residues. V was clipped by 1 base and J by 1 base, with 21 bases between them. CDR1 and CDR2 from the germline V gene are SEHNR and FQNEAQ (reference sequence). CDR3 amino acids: CASSLVMGDWADGTDTQYF. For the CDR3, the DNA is TGTGCCAGCAGCTTAGTGATGGGGGACTGGGCCGATGGCACAGATACGCAGTATTTT. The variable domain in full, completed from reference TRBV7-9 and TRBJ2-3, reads DTGVSQNPRHKITKRGQNVTFRCDPISEHNRLYWYRQTLGQGPEFLTYFQNEAQLEKSRLLSDRFSAERPKGSFSTLEIQRTEQGDSAMYLCASSLVMGDWADGTDTQYFGPGTRLTVL.

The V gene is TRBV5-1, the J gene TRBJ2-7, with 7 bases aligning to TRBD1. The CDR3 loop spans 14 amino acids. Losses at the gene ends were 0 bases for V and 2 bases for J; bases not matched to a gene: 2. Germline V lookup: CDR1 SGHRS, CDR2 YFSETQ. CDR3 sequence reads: CASSLGTGPYEQYF. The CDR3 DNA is TGCGCCAGCAGCTTGGGGACAGGACCCTACGAGCAGTACTTC.

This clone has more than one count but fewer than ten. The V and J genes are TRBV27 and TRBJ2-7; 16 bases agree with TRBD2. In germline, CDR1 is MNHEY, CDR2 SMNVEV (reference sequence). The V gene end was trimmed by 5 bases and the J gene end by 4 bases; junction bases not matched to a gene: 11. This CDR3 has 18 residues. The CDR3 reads CASSAGLAGGPQVYEQYF. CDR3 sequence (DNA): TGTGCCAGCAGTGCGGGACTAGCGGGAGGGCCACAAGTATACGAGCAGTACTTC.

The CDR3, as DNA: TGTGCCAGCAGCTTGCCGTTAGGACAGCCAAGAAACACCGGGGAGCTGTTTTTT. This translates into CASSLPLGQPRNTGELFF. The chain uses TRBV7-9 and TRBJ2-2; the D gene is possibly TRBD1 (6 bases). The germline V and J ends were trimmed by 3 bases and 2 bases, with 19 bases remaining between them. The CDR3 totals 18 residues. Germline V gene sequence: CDR1 SEHNR, CDR2 FQNEAQ (reference sequence).

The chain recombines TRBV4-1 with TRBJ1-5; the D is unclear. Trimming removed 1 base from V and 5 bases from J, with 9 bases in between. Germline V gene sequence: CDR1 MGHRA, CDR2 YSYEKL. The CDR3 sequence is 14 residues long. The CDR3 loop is CASSQVAGDQPQHF. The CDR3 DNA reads TGCGCCAGCAGCCAAGTAGCCGGGGATCAGCCCCAGCATTTT.

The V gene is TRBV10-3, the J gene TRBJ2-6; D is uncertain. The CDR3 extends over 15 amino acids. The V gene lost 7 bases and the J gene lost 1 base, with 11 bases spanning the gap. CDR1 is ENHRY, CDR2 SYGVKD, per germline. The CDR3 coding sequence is TGTGCCATCAAGCACAGTATGTCTGGGGCCAACGTCCTGACTTTC. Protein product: CAIKHSMSGANVLTF.

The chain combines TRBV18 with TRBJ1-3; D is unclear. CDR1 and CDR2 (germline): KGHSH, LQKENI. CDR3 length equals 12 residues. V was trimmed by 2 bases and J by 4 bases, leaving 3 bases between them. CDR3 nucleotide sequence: TGTGCCAGCTCACCATCCGGAAACACCATATATTTT. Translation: CASSPSGNTIYF.

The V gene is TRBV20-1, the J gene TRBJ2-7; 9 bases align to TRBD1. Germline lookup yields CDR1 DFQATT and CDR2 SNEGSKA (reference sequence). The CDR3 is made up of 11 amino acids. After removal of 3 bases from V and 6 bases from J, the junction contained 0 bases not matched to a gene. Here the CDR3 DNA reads TGCAGTGCTAGGACAGGGGGCGAGCAGTACTTC. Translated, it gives CSARTGGEQYF.

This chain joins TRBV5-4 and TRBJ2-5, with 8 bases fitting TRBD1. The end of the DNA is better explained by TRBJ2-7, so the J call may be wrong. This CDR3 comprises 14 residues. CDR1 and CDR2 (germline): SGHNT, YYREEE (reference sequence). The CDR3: CASSSGTGLNEQYF. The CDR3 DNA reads TGTGCCAGCAGCTCTGGGACAGGTTTAAACGAGCAGTACTTC.

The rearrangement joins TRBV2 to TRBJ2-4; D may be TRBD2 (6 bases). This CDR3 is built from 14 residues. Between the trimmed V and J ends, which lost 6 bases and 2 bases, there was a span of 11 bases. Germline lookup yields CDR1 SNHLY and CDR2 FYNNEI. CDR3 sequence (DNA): TGTGCCAGCAGGGAGGGGTTAACCAAAAACATTCAGTACTTC. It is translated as CASREGLTKNIQYF. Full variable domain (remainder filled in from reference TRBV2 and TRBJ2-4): EPEVTQTPSHQVTQMGQEVILRCVPISNHLYFYWYRQILGQKVEFLVSFYNNEISEKSEIFDDQFSVERPDGSNFTLKIRSTKLEDSAMYFCASREGLTKNIQYFGAGTRLSVL.

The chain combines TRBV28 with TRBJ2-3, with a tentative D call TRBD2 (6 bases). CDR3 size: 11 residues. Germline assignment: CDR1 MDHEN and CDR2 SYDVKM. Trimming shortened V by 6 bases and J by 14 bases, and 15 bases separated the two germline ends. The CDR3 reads CASSWDGDWYF. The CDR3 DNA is TGTGCCAGCAGCTGGGACGGGGACTGGTATTTT. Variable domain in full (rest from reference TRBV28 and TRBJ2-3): DVKVTQSSRYLVKRTGEKVFLECVQDMDHENMFWYRQDPGLGLRLIYFSYDVKMKEKGDIPEGYSVSREKKERFSLILESASTNQTSMYLCASSWDGDWYFGPGTRLTVL.

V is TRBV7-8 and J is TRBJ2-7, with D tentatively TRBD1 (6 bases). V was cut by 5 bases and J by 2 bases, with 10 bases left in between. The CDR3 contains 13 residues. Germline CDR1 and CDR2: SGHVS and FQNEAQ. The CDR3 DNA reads TGTGCCAGCAGCGACGGGACACCCTACGAGCAGTACTTC. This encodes CASSDGTPYEQYF.

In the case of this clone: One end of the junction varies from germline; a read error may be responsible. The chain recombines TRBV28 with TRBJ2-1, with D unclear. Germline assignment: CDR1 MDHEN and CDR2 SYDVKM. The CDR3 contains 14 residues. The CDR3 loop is CASRASSSYNGQFF. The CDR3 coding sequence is TGTGCCAGCAGGGCTTCAAGCTCCTACAATGGGCAGTTCTTC.

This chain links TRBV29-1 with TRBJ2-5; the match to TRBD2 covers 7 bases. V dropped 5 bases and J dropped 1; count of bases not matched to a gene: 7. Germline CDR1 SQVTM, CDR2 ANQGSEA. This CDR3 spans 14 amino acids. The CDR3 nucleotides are TGCAGCGTTAAATGGGGGGGAGTCCAAGAGACCCAGTACTTC. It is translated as CSVKWGGVQETQYF. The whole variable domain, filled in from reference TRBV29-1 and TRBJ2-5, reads SAVISQKPSRDICQRGTSLTIQCQVDSQVTMMFWYRQQPGQSLTLIATANQGSEATYESGFVIDKFPISRPNLTFSTLTVSNMSPEDSSIYLCSVKWGGVQETQYFGPGTRLLVL.